This entry lists 19 T cell receptor beta chains sequenced from one sample in a study of beta chain features in type 1 diabetes. Study outcomes and limitations: Shorter TCRB CDR3s, moderately but significantly so, marked every one of the four CD4+ subsets in Type 1 diabetes patients.

For these TCRs, the target antigens are not known. TCRB transcripts that were expressed got sequenced, as all of the isolated RNA had been reverse transcribed. Generated by immunoSEQ multiplex PCR, the TCRdb table keeps only in-frame clones and is missing some. This table holds some 23,000 clones, 68% found once. The specimen was stem cell memory CD4+ T cells from blood. The receptors here all came from a middle-aged woman with type 1 diabetes.

This clone has just a few counts. The chain carries TRBV4-1 and TRBJ2-2; 7 nucleotides agree with TRBD1. The CDR3 sequence is 16 residues long. CDR1 is MGHRA and CDR2 is YSYEKL in the germline V gene. Trimming removed 1 base from V and 4 bases from J; junction bases left unmatched: 6. CDR3 sequence: CASSQGWAGGTGELFF. The DNA of the CDR3 is TGCGCCAGCAGCCAAGGGTGGGCAGGGGGCACCGGGGAGCTGTTTTTT.

On this clone itself: This CDR3 fails to terminate in the conserved phenylalanine or tryptophan, so it likely reflects a read error. The genes are TRBV7-3 and TRBJ1-1; D perhaps matches TRBD1 (5 bases). The V gene lost 0 bases and the J gene lost 6 bases, with 8 bases spanning the gap. Germline lookup yields CDR1 SGHTA and CDR2 FQGTGA. The CDR3 totals 13 residues. CDR3 in amino acids: CASSLTRGAEAFS. The DNA of the CDR3 is TGTGCCAGCAGCTTAACGCGGGGGGCTGAAGCTTTCTCT.

This clone is a singleton in its sample. The chain links TRBV6-5 to TRBJ1-5, with D unclear. This CDR3 has 12 amino acids. The V gene lost 5 bases and the J gene lost 4 bases, with 6 bases spanning the gap. Germline V gene sequence: CDR1 MNHEY, CDR2 SVGAGI. This chain's CDR3 is CASSRRNQPQHF. The CDR3 nucleotides read TGTGCCAGCAGTCGCAGAAATCAGCCCCAGCATTTT.

The chain carries TRBV19 and TRBJ1-5; 11 positions match TRBD1. Germline V gene data show CDR1 as LNHDA and CDR2 as SQIVND (reference sequence). This CDR3 is 15 amino acids long. Unmatched junction bases numbered 4, after V lost 6 bases and J lost 3 bases. The chain's CDR3 is CASSGTGGLNQPQHF. CDR3 bases: TGTGCCAGTAGCGGGACAGGGGGGCTCAATCAGCCCCAGCATTTT.

The rearrangement links TRBV7-9 to TRBJ2-7; 7 bases are a match to TRBD2. The CDR3 sequence is 15 residues long. Germline trimming cut 7 bases from V and 2 bases from J; bases unmatched to any gene: 11. CDR1 SEHNR and CDR2 FQNEAQ come from the germline V gene (reference sequence). CDR3 DNA: TGTGCCAGCACCCTTAGCAGGGACTACCCCTACGAGCAGTACTTC. Residues: CASTLSRDYPYEQYF.

This clone has a single count. The chain is built from TRBV19 and TRBJ2-3; 10 bases line up with TRBD1. Trimming removed 4 bases from V and 4 bases from J; junction bases left unmatched: 8. This CDR3 is 16 amino acids long. Germline CDR1 is LNHDA and CDR2 is SQIVND (reference sequence). The CDR3 DNA is TGTGCCAGTAGTAGGGACAGGGGCAGTTCCGCAGATACGCAGTATTTT. It codes for CASSRDRGSSADTQYF.

This clone was picked up one time. The CDR3, as DNA: TGTGCCATCAGTATTCCGGGACAGGCCGGGGAGCTGTTTTTT. As protein: CAISIPGQAGELFF. V and J are TRBV10-3 and TRBJ2-2; 8 positions agree with TRBD1. With V trimmed by 5 bases and J by 6 bases, 5 bases remained unmatched. The CDR3 covers 14 residues. Germline assignment: CDR1 ENHRY and CDR2 SYGVKD.

The chain carries TRBV29-1 and TRBJ2-2, with a tentative D call TRBD2 (5 bases). CDR3 length: 13 residues. Trimming left V 4 bases short and J 4 bases short, with 10 bases between. Germline CDR1 reads SQVTM; CDR2 reads ANQGSEA. The CDR3 nucleotides are TGCAGCGTTGTGGGAGCGACCACCGGGGAGCTGTTTTTT. Encoded protein: CSVVGATTGELFF.

This chain joins TRBV6-5 and TRBJ1-2; no clear D gene. The germline V gene encodes CDR1 MNHEY and CDR2 SVGAGI. Trimming removed 4 bases from V and 8 bases from J, with 14 bases in between. CDR3 length equals 13 residues. CDR3 loop: CASSSGPPPGYTF. CDR3 nucleotides: TGTGCCAGCAGTTCTGGCCCGCCGCCGGGCTACACCTTC.

This clone was found once. In DNA, the CDR3 is TGTGCCAGCAGCTTAAGTCGACAGGGTAATTCACCCCTCCACTTT. Its protein product is CASSLSRQGNSPLHF. V is TRBV7-8 and J is TRBJ1-6, with 7 bases that match TRBD1. J lost 6 bases, V lost 2 bases, and 4 bases had no gene match. CDR1 and CDR2 (germline): SGHVS, FQNEAQ. The length of the CDR3 is 15 residues. The full variable domain, in which reference TRBV7-8 and TRBJ1-6 provide the parts outside the CDR3, is GAGVSQSPRYKVAKRGQDVALRCDPISGHVSLFWYQQALGQGPEFLTYFQNEAQLDKSGLPSDRFFAERPEGSVSTLKIQRTQQEDSAVYLCASSLSRQGNSPLHFGNGTRLTVT.

CDR3 amino acids: CASSSITSGRISSYEQYF. In DNA form, the CDR3 reads TGTGCCAGCAGCTCAATCACTAGCGGGAGAATCAGCTCCTACGAGCAGTACTTC. This rearrangement joins TRBV14 to TRBJ2-7, with 11 bases fitting TRBD2. Germline CDR1 SGHDN, CDR2 FVKESK. CDR3 length: 18 amino acids. The trim removed 5 bases at V and 0 bases at J, leaving 12 bases unmatched.

The chain carries TRBV7-3 and TRBJ2-7; 7 nucleotides line up with TRBD1. This CDR3 is built from 15 residues. V shed 5 bases and J 3 bases; nucleotides not matched to a gene: 10. Looked up from germline, CDR1 is SGHTA and CDR2 is FQGTGA. For the CDR3, the DNA is TGTGCCAGCAGCCCCTTGACAGGGAATCTCTACGAGCAGTACTTC. Its translation is CASSPLTGNLYEQYF.

The chain couples TRBV28 to TRBJ2-7; TRBD1 matches at 7 bases. V dropped 5 bases and J dropped 6; count of bases not matched to a gene: 7. The CDR3 is 13 amino acids. Germline CDR1 and CDR2: MDHEN and SYDVKM. The CDR3 DNA is TGTGCCAGCAGTATGATACAGGGGACCGAGCAGTACTTC. Translation gives CASSMIQGTEQYF. Complete variable domain (other parts from reference TRBV28 and TRBJ2-7): DVKVTQSSRYLVKRTGEKVFLECVQDMDHENMFWYRQDPGLGLRLIYFSYDVKMKEKGDIPEGYSVSREKKERFSLILESASTNQTSMYLCASSMIQGTEQYFGPGTRLTVT.

This clone was detected only a few times. The chain links TRBV7-2 to TRBJ2-5, with D perhaps TRBD2 (7 bases). CDR3 size: 16 residues. Trimming stripped 5 bases from V and 3 bases from J, with 19 bases between. CDR1 and CDR2 (germline): SGHTA, FQGNSA. The CDR3 region is CASSPGGARSKETQYF. In DNA, the CDR3 is TGTGCCAGCAGCCCTGGGGGGGCTAGAAGTAAAGAGACCCAGTACTTC.

J is TRBJ1-2 and V is TRBV18; 10 nucleotides match TRBD1. The CDR3 consists of 16 residues. CDR1 and CDR2 (germline): KGHSH, LQKENI. The V segment lost 3 bases and the J segment 3 bases; nucleotides outside the gene matches: 7. DNA for the CDR3: TGTGCCAGCTCACCGGGACAGGGGTCTAATTACTATGGCTACACCTTC. It translates to CASSPGQGSNYYGYTF.

J is TRBJ2-1 and V is TRBV28, with 13 nucleotides matching TRBD2. Germline values: CDR1 MDHEN, CDR2 SYDVKM. This CDR3 is built from 18 residues. V lost 3 bases and J lost 9; bases outside the gene matches: 14. The DNA for the CDR3 is TGTGCCAGCAGTTTTGCCTCTAGGACTAGCGGGAGAAGAGGTGAGCAGTTCTTC. Protein: CASSFASRTSGRRGEQFF.

The chain is built from TRBV9 and TRBJ1-5; D is uncertain. The V end was cut by 0 bases, the J end by 4 bases, with 8 bases between. This CDR3 is 14 amino acids long. Germline-derived CDR1 and CDR2 are SGDLS and YYNGEE. The CDR3 protein is CASSVEGGNQPQHF. CDR3 coding DNA: TGTGCCAGCAGCGTAGAAGGAGGTAATCAGCCCCAGCATTTT.

The chain joins TRBV7-9 to TRBJ2-1, with D perhaps TRBD2 (6 bases). The CDR3 runs to 12 residues. Germline V gene data show CDR1 as SEHNR and CDR2 as FQNEAQ (reference sequence). Deletions cut 1 base from V and 8 bases from J, with 6 bases between. CDR3 protein: CASSLGGDEQFF. As DNA, the CDR3 is TGTGCCAGCAGCTTAGGGGGGGATGAGCAGTTCTTC.

The gene calls are TRBV18 and TRBJ2-3, with 9 positions matching TRBD1. V lost 0 bases to trimming and J lost 3 bases; unmatched junction nucleotides: 4. In germline, CDR1 is KGHSH, CDR2 LQKENI. CDR3 length: 16 residues. The CDR3 sequence is CASSPPQGAQTDTQYF. CDR3 coding DNA: TGTGCCAGCTCACCACCACAGGGGGCTCAGACAGATACGCAGTATTTT.